This T cell receptor beta chain was recovered during a study of blood T cell repertoires in COVID-19. The wider study: Whether acute or convalescent, the COVID-19 samples came from the United States, Italy and Spain. PBMCs, B-cell-depleted T cells, or T cells provided the cDNA or gDNA that made up the material.

The CDR3 contains 16 residues. V shed 1 base and J 5 bases; nucleotides not matched to a gene: 6. Germline CDR1 SGHKS, CDR2 YYEKEE (reference sequence). Original methodology: For nucleated cells, counts were estimated from reference gene primer amplification. The method was immunoSEQ multiplex PCR; TCRdb's version includes in-frame clones alone and lacks a portion of them. D and trimming come from the DNA, and the V and J calls and clone size come from that table. The sample consists of 200,000 to 250,000 clones, 84% of them appearing once. The sequenced sample consisted of peripheral blood. The chain employs TRBV5-5 and TRBJ1-6, with TRBD1 identical over 7 bases. The clonotype comes from a man younger than 45 with active or convalescent COVID-19. As DNA, the CDR3 is TGTGCCAGCAGCTTGAGGGGGACAGTCGATAATTCACCCCTCCACTTT. Its translation: CASSLRGTVDNSPLHF.